The 19 T cell receptor beta chains below were found in one sample sequenced in a study of molecular identifiers for immune sequencing clone quantification. TCRdb recomputed calls from the PCR reads with MiXCR, one row per CDR3 protein. The sample carries 63,000 or so distinct CDR3 sequences, around 17% recorded once. The sample comprised naive CD8+ T cells from blood, with Jurkat cell RNA spiked in. Subset here: FACS-sorted CD8+CD4-CCR7+CD45RA+ naive T cells. The source is a human donor in good health. Some libraries in this study had Jurkat cell RNA spiked in.

This clonotype was found a few times. The gene calls are TRBV5-6 and TRBJ2-3, with D perhaps TRBD2 (6 bases). V dropped 2 bases and J dropped 2 bases, with 12 bases sitting between them. The CDR3 contains 15 residues. Looked up from germline, CDR1 is SGHDT and CDR2 is YYEEEE. The CDR3: CASSLGGDVTDTQYF. The CDR3 nucleotides are TGTGCCAGCAGCTTAGGCGGGGATGTCACAGATACGCAGTATTTT.

This clonotype was detected ten times or more. This rearrangement joins TRBV20-1 to TRBJ2-2; TRBD2 agrees at 7 bases. J gave up 7 bases and V 2 bases, and 16 bases lay outside the gene matches. CDR3 length: 17 residues. CDR1 DFQATT and CDR2 SNEGSKA come from the germline V gene (reference sequence). The CDR3 DNA reads as TGCAGTGCTAGAAAACATACGGGAGGTTCCCCCGTCGGGGAGCTGTTTTTT. This codes for CSARKHTGGSPVGELFF.

In the case of this clonotype: Here the CDR3 omits its conserved ending phenylalanine or tryptophan, so a read error is the likely source. The rearrangement links TRBV16 to TRBJ1-5, with 9 bases matching TRBD1. Germline V lookup: CDR1 KGHSY, CDR2 FQNENV. This CDR3 is built from 15 residues. V gave up 5 bases and J gave up 3 bases; unmatched junction bases: 5. The CDR3 sequence is CASSKTGGTNQPQHL. DNA for the CDR3: TGTGCCAGCAGCAAGACAGGGGGTACCAATCAGCCCCAGCATCTT.

This clonotype was counted between two and nine times. A single base separates this from a much larger clone, so it may be a read error. The chain is built from TRBV6-6 and TRBJ2-7; 8 bases map to TRBD2. CDR3 length: 15 amino acids. The germline V gene has CDR1 MNHNY and CDR2 SVGAGI (reference sequence). V shed 2 bases, J shed 3 bases, and the junction held 6 bases outside the gene matches. In DNA form, the CDR3 reads TGTGCCAGCAGTTACAATAGCGGGGCAGGCTACGAGCAGTACTTC. It translates to CASSYNSGAGYEQYF.

Many counts were recorded for this clonotype. The chain carries TRBV5-6 and TRBJ1-6; D is unresolved. The CDR3 spans 16 residues. Germline V lookup: CDR1 SGHDT, CDR2 YYEEEE. V was shortened by 5 bases and J by 0 bases, with 12 bases between the two germline ends. The CDR3 nucleotides read TGTGCCAGCAGAGCGGTATTCAGCTCCTATAATTCACCCCTCCACTTT. This sequence encodes CASRAVFSSYNSPLHF.

This clonotype was seen many times. The J gene is TRBJ1-1, the V gene TRBV28, with TRBD1 matching over 8 bases. There are 17 residues in the CDR3. Germline trimming cut 7 bases from V and 0 bases from J; bases unmatched to any gene: 13. Germline V lookup: CDR1 MDHEN, CDR2 SYDVKM. CDR3 nucleotide sequence: TGTGCCAGCACCCTCAGGGGGACAGGCAACATGAACACTGAAGCTTTCTTT. It specifies CASTLRGTGNMNTEAFF. The full variable domain, rest sourced from reference TRBV28 and TRBJ1-1, is DVKVTQSSRYLVKRTGEKVFLECVQDMDHENMFWYRQDPGLGLRLIYFSYDVKMKEKGDIPEGYSVSREKKERFSLILESASTNQTSMYLCASTLRGTGNMNTEAFFGQGTRLTVV.

This clonotype was seen repeatedly, ten times or more. J is TRBJ2-5 and V is TRBV11-2; the match to TRBD2 covers 10 bases. CDR1 SGHAT and CDR2 FQNNGV come from the germline V gene. This CDR3 spans 13 amino acids. J gave up 6 bases and V 3 bases, and 1 base lay outside the gene matches. The DNA of the CDR3 is TGTGCCAGCAGCTTGGGACTAGCGAAGACCCAGTACTTC. Its protein product is CASSLGLAKTQYF.

This clonotype appeared many times. The V gene is TRBV30, the J gene TRBJ2-3, with D unresolved. Germline assignment: CDR1 GTSNPN and CDR2 SVGIG (reference sequence). The CDR3 is 10 amino acids. The V gene lost 2 bases and the J gene lost 8 bases, with 5 bases spanning the gap. CDR3 sequence: CAWSYATQYF. For the CDR3, the DNA is TGTGCCTGGAGTTACGCTACGCAGTATTTT.

In its sample, this clonotype was seen many times. The chain has TRBV5-6 and TRBJ1-5; a possible D gene is TRBD1 (5 bases). V lost 4 bases and J 7 bases, leaving 12 bases between the germline ends. The CDR3 length is 13 residues. Germline loops: CDR1 SGHDT, CDR2 YYEEEE. Here the CDR3 reads CASSAEGEQPQHF. Here the CDR3 DNA reads TGTGCCAGCAGCGCAGAAGGGGAACAGCCCCAGCATTTT.

This clonotype occurred many times. The chain has TRBV13 and TRBJ2-2; D not certain. Trimming cost V 5 bases and J 5 bases, with 6 bases left between them. CDR3 length equals 12 residues. Per the germline V gene, CDR1 is PRHDT and CDR2 is FYEKMQ (reference sequence). This chain's CDR3 is CASSHGTGELFF. CDR3 bases: TGTGCCAGCAGCCATGGTACCGGGGAGCTGTTTTTT.

This clonotype showed up many times. The V gene is TRBV24-1, the J gene TRBJ2-7; D unclear. The CDR3 is 12 amino acids. Trimming removed 1 base from V and 6 bases from J, with 6 bases in between. The germline V gene has CDR1 KGHDR and CDR2 SFDVKD. For the CDR3, the DNA is TGTGCCACCAGTGATTTAGCTCCCGAGCAGTACTTC. Its protein is CATSDLAPEQYF.

At least ten counts were recorded for this clonotype. The V and J genes are TRBV4-1 and TRBJ2-7; the D gene is possibly TRBD2 (5 bases). The CDR3 loop spans 15 amino acids. Germline V lookup: CDR1 MGHRA, CDR2 YSYEKL. The V gene lost 0 bases and the J gene lost 2 bases, with 11 bases spanning the gap. For the CDR3, the DNA is TGCGCCAGCAGCCAAGACCGAGCGGTAACCTACGAGCAGTACTTC. Its protein product is CASSQDRAVTYEQYF.

This clonotype was observed many times. The V gene is TRBV5-4, the J gene TRBJ2-2, with D unresolved. The V and J ends lost 4 bases and 1 base respectively, with 14 bases between them. The CDR3 consists of 16 residues. Germline CDR1 SGHNT, CDR2 YYREEE (reference sequence). The CDR3 nucleotides read TGTGCCAGCAGCCCGCTCGATGGCGGGAACACCGGGGAGCTGTTTTTT. Residues: CASSPLDGGNTGELFF. Complete variable domain (other parts from reference TRBV5-4 and TRBJ2-2): ETGVTQSPTHLIKTRGQQVTLRCSSQSGHNTVSWYQQALGQGPQFIFQYYREEENGRGNFPPRFSGLQFPNYSSELNVNALELDDSALYLCASSPLDGGNTGELFFGEGSRLTVL.

This clonotype has more than one count but fewer than ten. The V call is TRBV20-1, the J call TRBJ2-7; 7 bases are shared with TRBD1. The CDR3 has 13 residues. CDR1 and CDR2 (germline): DFQATT, SNEGSKA (reference sequence). Trimming removed 5 bases from V and 3 bases from J; junction bases left unmatched: 7. CDR3 sequence (DNA): TGCAGTGCTTCGACAGGGCCCATCTACGAGCAGTACTTC. Translating gives CSASTGPIYEQYF.

In this sample, this clonotype turned up many times. The chain has TRBV13 and TRBJ2-1, with D tentatively TRBD1 (5 bases). The CDR3 has 12 amino acids. Trimming stripped 5 bases from V and 6 bases from J, with 8 bases between. The germline V gene has CDR1 PRHDT and CDR2 FYEKMQ (reference sequence). DNA of the CDR3: TGTGCCAGCAGCCCCCAGGGCAATGAGCAGTTCTTC. As protein: CASSPQGNEQFF.

Notes on this clonotype: Being one base from a much bigger clone, this may be a read error. Here the CDR3 reads CVSSQGFYQEQFF. The CDR3 DNA follows: TGCGTCAGCAGCCAAGGATTCTATCAGGAGCAGTTCTTC. This chain joins TRBV4-1 and TRBJ2-1; D unresolved. The CDR3 totals 13 residues. Germline CDR1 and CDR2: MGHRA and YSYEKL.

This clonotype was observed many times. This rearrangement joins TRBV5-8 to TRBJ2-5; D is unresolved. CDR3 length equals 17 residues. V lost 2 bases and J 5 bases, leaving 22 bases between the germline ends. Germline CDR1 is SGHTS and CDR2 is YDEGEE. The CDR3 DNA reads TGTGCCAGCAGCTTTTTCGGCAGGCGGATTATAGGGGAGACCCAGTACTTC. It codes for CASSFFGRRIIGETQYF.

This clonotype appeared once. A single base separates this from a much larger clone, so it may be a read error. This chain uses TRBV5-6 with TRBJ1-1, with D hard to call. Germline CDR1 is SGHDT and CDR2 is YYEEEE. The CDR3 has 11 amino acids. The CDR3, as DNA: TGTGTCAGCAGTCGGGCCACTGAAGCTTTCTTT. Translated: CVSSRATEAFF. The variable domain in full, with the rest retrieved from reference TRBV5-6 and TRBJ1-1, is DAGVTQSPTHLIKTRGQQVTLRCSPKSGHDTVSWYQQALGQGPQFIFQYYEEEERQRGNFPDRFSGHQFPNYSSELNVNALLLGDSALYLCVSSRATEAFFGQGTRLTVV.

This clonotype showed up many times. This rearrangement joins TRBV4-1 to TRBJ1-5, with 7 bases lining up with TRBD1. CDR3 length: 15 residues. Germline V CDR1 and CDR2: MGHRA, YSYEKL. V trimming: 0 bases; J trimming: 11 bases; junction bases outside the gene matches: 10. In DNA form, the CDR3 reads TGCGCCAGCAGCCAAGATGGGTCGGGGCAGGGGGCCCAGCATTTT. Its protein product is CASSQDGSGQGAQHF.